Listed here are 23 T cell receptor beta chains from one sample, sequenced in a study of blood T cell repertoires in COVID-19. TCRdb's table, derived via immunoSEQ multiplex PCR, lists solely in-frame clones and lacks some. The data hold about 160,000 clones, with roughly four fifths observed a single time. The source material was peripheral blood. The receptors here all came from a woman of 80 years or more with acute or convalescent COVID-19.

The chain couples TRBV4-1 to TRBJ2-1, with a possible D match to TRBD2 (6 bases). The CDR3 runs 14 residues. Trimming stripped 1 base from V and 3 bases from J, with 7 bases between. Germline CDR1 MGHRA, CDR2 YSYEKL. The CDR3 sequence: CASSQADYYNEQFF. CDR3 coding DNA: TGCGCCAGCAGCCAAGCGGACTACTACAATGAGCAGTTCTTC.

V is TRBV12-5 and J is TRBJ1-4; weak D call: TRBD1 (6 bases). This CDR3 is built from 16 residues. Trimming cost V 5 bases and J 8 bases, with 21 bases left between them. Germline values: CDR1 LGHNT, CDR2 FRNRAP. The CDR3 nucleotides are TGTGCTAGTGGTCTCACCTACAGGGACGGAGGCGAAAAACTGTTTTTT. Protein product: CASGLTYRDGGEKLFF.

The chain links TRBV5-1 to TRBJ1-1, with 9 bases identical to TRBD1. The V gene end was trimmed by 3 bases and the J gene end by 11 bases; junction bases not matched to a gene: 5. CDR3 length equals 12 residues. CDR1 is SGHRS and CDR2 is YFSETQ in the germline V gene. CDR3 in DNA: TGCGCCAGCAGCTGGGGACAGGGTAACGCTTTCTTT. Residues: CASSWGQGNAFF. Full variable domain (rest looked up from reference TRBV5-1 and TRBJ1-1): KAGVTQTPRYLIKTRGQQVTLSCSPISGHRSVSWYQQTPGQGLQFLFEYFSETQRNKGNFPGRFSGRQFSNSRSEMNVSTLELGDSALYLCASSWGQGNAFFGQGTRLTVV.

In regard to this clone: One end of the junction is discordant with germline, which a read error may explain. V gene TRBV5-1 combines with J gene TRBJ2-3; D call uncertain. Germline values: CDR1 SGHRS, CDR2 YFSETQ. The CDR3 has 12 residues. CDR3 loop: CASRNPPQAPHF. CDR3 in DNA: TGCGCCAGCAGGAACCCCCCTCAGGCCCCACATTTT.

The genes are TRBV5-1 and TRBJ1-1; the match to TRBD1 covers 8 bases. This CDR3 region has 14 residues. Germline CDR1 reads SGHRS; CDR2 reads YFSETQ. Trimming cost V 0 bases and J 5 bases; bases outside gene matches: 3. CDR3 in amino acids: CASSLGRGRTEAFF. CDR3 sequence (DNA): TGCGCCAGCAGCTTGGGCAGGGGGCGGACTGAAGCTTTCTTT. Together with reference TRBV5-1 and TRBJ1-1, the CDR3 gives the full variable domain: KAGVTQTPRYLIKTRGQQVTLSCSPISGHRSVSWYQQTPGQGLQFLFEYFSETQRNKGNFPGRFSGRQFSNSRSEMNVSTLELGDSALYLCASSLGRGRTEAFFGQGTRLTVV.

CDR3 sequence (DNA): TGTGCCAGCAGCGCTTCCGGGACAGCTCTGGCTGGCTACACCTTC. The encoded protein is CASSASGTALAGYTF. The rearrangement uses TRBV7-2 and TRBJ1-2; 7 bases are a match to TRBD1. J gave up 7 bases and V 5 bases, and 13 bases lay outside the gene matches. CDR1 and CDR2 (germline): SGHTA, FQGNSA. The CDR3 is made up of 15 amino acids.

The genes are TRBV27 and TRBJ2-3; possibly TRBD1 for D (5 bases). Germline assignment: CDR1 MNHEY and CDR2 SMNVEV (reference sequence). V was pared by 2 bases and J by 1 base, with 10 bases between. The CDR3 loop spans 15 amino acids. This chain's CDR3 is CASSLGQGRTDTQYF. The CDR3 DNA reads as TGTGCCAGCAGTTTAGGTCAGGGCCGCACAGATACGCAGTATTTT.

For the CDR3, the DNA is TGCGCCAGCAGCTTGGTCCCGGACTTGAACACCGGGGAGCTGTTTTTT. Protein: CASSLVPDLNTGELFF. The rearrangement uses TRBV5-1 and TRBJ2-2, with D tentatively TRBD2 (5 bases). The CDR3 sequence is 16 residues long. CDR1 is SGHRS and CDR2 is YFSETQ in the germline V gene. Deletions cut 0 bases from V and 1 base from J, with 10 bases between.

The V gene is TRBV10-3, the J gene TRBJ1-1; D gene unclear. This CDR3 comprises 15 residues. Germline V gene sequence: CDR1 ENHRY, CDR2 SYGVKD. Between the trimmed V and J ends, which lost 0 bases and 5 bases, there was a span of 13 bases. The CDR3 region is CAISESLFKATEAFF. The CDR3 DNA follows: TGTGCCATCAGTGAGTCGCTTTTTAAAGCGACTGAAGCTTTCTTT.

This chain connects TRBV19 to TRBJ2-3; 14 positions match TRBD2. CDR1 and CDR2 (germline): LNHDA, SQIVND (reference sequence). Trimming removed 6 bases from V and 11 bases from J; junction bases left unmatched: 10. The CDR3 runs to 15 residues. The CDR3 protein is CASSRGGLAGEKQYF. The CDR3 DNA reads TGTGCCAGTAGCCGAGGGGGACTAGCGGGAGAGAAGCAGTATTTT.

There are a few counts of this clone. The J gene is TRBJ2-5, the V gene TRBV6-5; perhaps TRBD1 as D (5 bases). The V end was cut by 3 bases, the J end by 9 bases, with 11 bases between. This CDR3 region has 12 residues. Germline V gene sequence: CDR1 MNHEY, CDR2 SVGAGI. The CDR3 loop reads CASSYGQGAQYF. The CDR3 region has the DNA TGTGCCAGCAGTTATGGGCAAGGGGCCCAGTACTTC.

The J gene is TRBJ1-2, the V gene TRBV30, with a weak D call TRBD1 (5 bases). The CDR3 runs to 15 residues. Per the germline V gene, CDR1 is GTSNPN and CDR2 is SVGIG (reference sequence). Trimming cost V 2 bases and J 4 bases, with 17 bases left between them. The CDR3 nucleotides read TGTGCCTGGAGTATCGGAGTAGGGGTGAGCTATGGCTACACCTTC. Translated, it gives CAWSIGVGVSYGYTF.

The chain employs TRBV5-1 and TRBJ2-5; a possible D gene is TRBD1 (6 bases). The CDR3 spans 15 residues. Germline CDR1 reads SGHRS; CDR2 reads YFSETQ. Trimming stripped 4 bases from V and 0 bases from J, with 13 bases between. The DNA of the CDR3 is TGCGCCAGCAGCATTCAGGGGATCAACCAAGAGACCCAGTACTTC. It translates to CASSIQGINQETQYF.

This rearrangement joins TRBV5-1 to TRBJ2-1; TRBD2 aligns across 15 bases. The ends lost 0 bases at V and 10 bases at J; junction bases unmatched: 2. In germline, CDR1 is SGHRS, CDR2 YFSETQ. This CDR3 contains 15 residues. The CDR3 DNA reads TGCGCCAGCAGCTTGGTTGGACTAGCGGGAGGGGAGCAGTTCTTC. Its protein product is CASSLVGLAGGEQFF.

V gene TRBV2 combines with J gene TRBJ2-2, with a tentative D call TRBD2 (6 bases). V lost 7 bases to trimming and J lost 0 bases, with 12 bases between them. The CDR3 runs to 15 residues. CDR1 and CDR2 (germline): SNHLY, FYNNEI. The CDR3 spells CASTPQRANTGELFF. CDR3 DNA sequence: TGTGCCAGCACCCCACAGCGGGCGAACACCGGGGAGCTGTTTTTT.

This clone was recorded only once. V is TRBV18 and J is TRBJ1-1, with a possible D match to TRBD1 (5 bases). CDR1 is KGHSH and CDR2 is LQKENI in the germline V gene. This CDR3 is built from 15 residues. Deletions cut 4 bases from V and 3 bases from J, with 15 bases between. The CDR3 nucleotides read TGTGCCAGCTCACTAAGATCAGGGATAGACACTGAAGCTTTCTTT. Translating gives CASSLRSGIDTEAFF.

A single count supports this clone. This rearrangement joins TRBV27 to TRBJ2-7; D may be TRBD1 (6 bases). V lost 5 bases, J lost 0 bases, and 8 bases lay in between. The germline V gene has CDR1 MNHEY and CDR2 SMNVEV (reference sequence). The CDR3 spans 13 residues. The CDR3 spells CASSLDSSYEQYF. The DNA for the CDR3 is TGTGCCAGCAGTCTGGACAGCTCCTACGAGCAGTACTTC.

The gene calls are TRBV19 and TRBJ2-7; D may be TRBD2 (6 bases). The V and J ends lost 5 bases and 2 bases respectively, with 13 bases between them. Germline loops: CDR1 LNHDA, CDR2 SQIVND (reference sequence). The CDR3 extends over 14 amino acids. CDR3 in DNA: TGTGCCAGTAGTCTGGGACTGCGGCCCTACGAGCAGTACTTC. Its protein product is CASSLGLRPYEQYF.

The chain carries TRBV30 and TRBJ1-6; D might be TRBD1 (5 bases). The V end was cut by 0 bases, the J end by 8 bases, with 14 bases between. CDR1 GTSNPN and CDR2 SVGIG come from the germline V gene (reference sequence). This CDR3 comprises 15 residues. This CDR3 reads CAWSVLRTRDSPLHF. CDR3 sequence (DNA): TGTGCCTGGAGTGTACTCCGGACACGGGATTCACCCCTCCACTTT. Using reference TRBV30 and TRBJ1-6 for the parts outside the CDR3, the full variable domain is SQTIHQWPATLVQPVGSPLSLECTVEGTSNPNLYWYRQAAGRGLQLLFYSVGIGQISSEVPQNLSASRPQDRQFILSSKKLLLSDSGFYLCAWSVLRTRDSPLHFGNGTRLTVT.

The chain joins TRBV6-6 to TRBJ1-5, with D perhaps matching TRBD1 (5 bases). Per germline, CDR1 MNHNY and CDR2 SVGAGI (reference sequence). The CDR3 loop spans 16 amino acids. V was clipped by 6 bases and J by 2 bases, with 17 bases between them. The CDR3 reads CASRAAGTSGNQPQHF. Here the CDR3 DNA reads TGTGCCAGCAGAGCCGCCGGGACTTCGGGCAATCAGCCCCAGCATTTT.

V usage is TRBV13 and J usage is TRBJ2-3; D perhaps matches TRBD2 (5 bases). Germline-derived CDR1 and CDR2 are PRHDT and FYEKMQ (reference sequence). CDR3 size: 14 residues. The ends were cut back, 5 bases at V and 2 bases at J, with 11 bases in the middle. As DNA, the CDR3 is TGTGCCAGCAGCCCCGACTACCCCACAGATACGCAGTATTTT. Protein: CASSPDYPTDTQYF.

This chain uses TRBV11-2 with TRBJ2-3; possible D gene TRBD2, 5 bases. The CDR3 totals 17 residues. Trimming shortened V by 4 bases and J by 6 bases, and 23 bases separated the two germline ends. The V gene's germline CDR1 is SGHAT and CDR2 FQNNGV. The CDR3 DNA is TGTGCCAGCAGCTCCGGGGTACAACCCCGTGGCGGGGATACGCAGTATTTT. Translating gives CASSSGVQPRGGDTQYF.

V is TRBV5-1 and J is TRBJ1-1, with D unresolved. CDR1 and CDR2 (germline): SGHRS, YFSETQ. The CDR3 is made up of 15 amino acids. V gave up 0 bases and J gave up 5 bases, with 14 bases separating them. The CDR3 here is CASSLVPGSETEAFF. Written as DNA, the CDR3 is TGCGCCAGCAGCTTGGTTCCTGGCTCGGAGACTGAAGCTTTCTTT. Full variable domain (outside the CDR3, taken from reference TRBV5-1 and TRBJ1-1): KAGVTQTPRYLIKTRGQQVTLSCSPISGHRSVSWYQQTPGQGLQFLFEYFSETQRNKGNFPGRFSGRQFSNSRSEMNVSTLELGDSALYLCASSLVPGSETEAFFGQGTRLTVV.